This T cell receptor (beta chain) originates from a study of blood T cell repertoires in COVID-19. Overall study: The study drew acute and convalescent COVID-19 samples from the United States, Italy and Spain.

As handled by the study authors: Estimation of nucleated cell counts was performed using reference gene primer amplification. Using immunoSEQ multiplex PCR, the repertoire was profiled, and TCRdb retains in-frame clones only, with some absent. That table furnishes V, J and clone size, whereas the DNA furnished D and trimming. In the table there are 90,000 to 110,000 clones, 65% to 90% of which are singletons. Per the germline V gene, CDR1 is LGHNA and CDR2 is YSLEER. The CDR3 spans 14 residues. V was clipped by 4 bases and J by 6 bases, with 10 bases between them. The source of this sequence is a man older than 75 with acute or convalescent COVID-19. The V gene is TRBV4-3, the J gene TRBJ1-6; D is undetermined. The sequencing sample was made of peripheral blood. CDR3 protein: CASSLTGFNSPLHF. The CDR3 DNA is TGCGCCAGCAGCCTCACGGGGTTTAATTCACCCCTCCACTTT.